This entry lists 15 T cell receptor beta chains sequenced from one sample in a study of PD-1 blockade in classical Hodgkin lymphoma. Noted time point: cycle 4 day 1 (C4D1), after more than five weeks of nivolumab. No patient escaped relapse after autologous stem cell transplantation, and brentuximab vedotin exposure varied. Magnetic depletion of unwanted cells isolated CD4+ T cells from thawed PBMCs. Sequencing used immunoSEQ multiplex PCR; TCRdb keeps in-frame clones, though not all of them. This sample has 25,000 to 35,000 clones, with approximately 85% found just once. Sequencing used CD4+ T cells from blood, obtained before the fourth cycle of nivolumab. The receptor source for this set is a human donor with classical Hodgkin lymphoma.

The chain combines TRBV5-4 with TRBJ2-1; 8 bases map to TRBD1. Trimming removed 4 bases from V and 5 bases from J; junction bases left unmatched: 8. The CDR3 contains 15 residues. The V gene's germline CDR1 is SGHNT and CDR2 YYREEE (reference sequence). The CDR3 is CASSPLDRVDNEQFF. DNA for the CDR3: TGTGCCAGCAGCCCCCTGGACAGGGTGGACAATGAGCAGTTCTTC. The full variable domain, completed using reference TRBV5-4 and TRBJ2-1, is ETGVTQSPTHLIKTRGQQVTLRCSSQSGHNTVSWYQQALGQGPQFIFQYYREEENGRGNFPPRFSGLQFPNYSSELNVNALELDDSALYLCASSPLDRVDNEQFFGPGTRLTVL.

CDR3 region: CASSRTSWGEQFF. The CDR3 nucleotides read TGTGCCAGCAGCCGGACTAGTTGGGGTGAGCAGTTCTTC. The V and J genes are TRBV6-5 and TRBJ2-1; 7 bases are a match to TRBD2. The CDR3 runs to 13 residues. Per the germline V gene, CDR1 is MNHEY and CDR2 is SVGAGI. Trimming removed 6 bases from V and 9 bases from J; junction bases left unmatched: 8.

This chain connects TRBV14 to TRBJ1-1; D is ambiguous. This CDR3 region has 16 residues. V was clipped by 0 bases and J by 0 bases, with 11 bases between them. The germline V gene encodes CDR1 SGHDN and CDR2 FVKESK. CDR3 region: CASSQDEAVMNTEAFF. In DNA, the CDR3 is TGTGCCAGCAGCCAAGACGAGGCAGTTATGAACACTGAAGCTTTCTTT.

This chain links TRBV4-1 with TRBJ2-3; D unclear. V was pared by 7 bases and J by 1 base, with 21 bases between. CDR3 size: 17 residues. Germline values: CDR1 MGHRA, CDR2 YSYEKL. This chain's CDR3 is CASTRHSGVPGTDTQYF. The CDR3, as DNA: TGCGCCAGCACCCGACACTCTGGCGTCCCCGGCACAGATACGCAGTATTTT.

CDR3 coding DNA: TGTGCCAGCAGCCTGGGGTACAGGGGGCGAGGTACTGAAGCTTTCTTT. Translated: CASSLGYRGRGTEAFF. The V gene is TRBV11-3, the J gene TRBJ1-1, with 9 bases identical to TRBD1. The CDR3 totals 16 residues. Looked up from germline, CDR1 is SGHNT and CDR2 is YENEEA. With 5 bases clipped from V and 5 bases from J, the junction kept 12 bases outside the gene matches.

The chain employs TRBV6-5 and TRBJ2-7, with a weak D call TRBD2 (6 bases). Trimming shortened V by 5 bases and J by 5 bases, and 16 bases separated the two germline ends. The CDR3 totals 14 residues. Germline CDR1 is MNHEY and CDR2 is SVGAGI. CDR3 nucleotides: TGTGCCAGCAGTCGATCCGGGACTCCTAACGAGCAGTACTTC. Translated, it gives CASSRSGTPNEQYF.

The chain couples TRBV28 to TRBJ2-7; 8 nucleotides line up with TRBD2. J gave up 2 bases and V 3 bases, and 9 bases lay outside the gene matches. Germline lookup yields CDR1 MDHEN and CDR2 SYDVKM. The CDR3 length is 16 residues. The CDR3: CASSFRLAQSTYEQYF. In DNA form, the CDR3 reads TGTGCCAGCAGTTTCCGACTAGCGCAATCCACCTACGAGCAGTACTTC.

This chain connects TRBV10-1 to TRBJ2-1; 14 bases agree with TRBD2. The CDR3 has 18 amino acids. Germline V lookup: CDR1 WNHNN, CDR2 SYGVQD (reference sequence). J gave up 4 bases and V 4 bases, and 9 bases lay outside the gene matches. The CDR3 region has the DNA TGCGCCAGCAGTGGGGGACTAGCGGGAGCAGGGACGTACAATGAGCAGTTCTTC. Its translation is CASSGGLAGAGTYNEQFF.

CDR3 region: CASSSGQGREKLFF. DNA for the CDR3: TGTGCCAGCAGTTCCGGACAGGGGAGGGAAAAACTGTTTTTT. The chain links TRBV27 to TRBJ1-4, with TRBD1 matching over 9 bases. With 4 bases clipped from V and 8 bases from J, the junction kept 5 bases outside the gene matches. The CDR3 consists of 14 residues. Looked up from germline, CDR1 is MNHEY and CDR2 is SMNVEV (reference sequence).

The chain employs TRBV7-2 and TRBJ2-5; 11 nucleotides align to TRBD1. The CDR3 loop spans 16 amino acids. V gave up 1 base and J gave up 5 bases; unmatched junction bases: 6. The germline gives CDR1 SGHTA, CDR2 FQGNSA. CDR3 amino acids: CASSLGTGGSWETQYF. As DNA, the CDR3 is TGTGCCAGCAGCTTAGGGACAGGGGGCTCATGGGAGACCCAGTACTTC. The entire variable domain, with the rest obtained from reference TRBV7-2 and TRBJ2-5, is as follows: GAGVSQSPSNKVTEKGKDVELRCDPISGHTALYWYRQSLGQGLEFLIYFQGNSAPDKSGLPSDRFSAERTGGSVSTLTIQRTQQEDSAVYLCASSLGTGGSWETQYFGPGTRLLVL.

CDR3 sequence: CASSRRGPVNTEAFF. The CDR3 DNA is TGTGCCAGCAGCAGAAGAGGGCCGGTTAACACTGAAGCTTTCTTT. V is TRBV5-5 and J is TRBJ1-1; D is ambiguous. The germline gives CDR1 SGHKS, CDR2 YYEKEE (reference sequence). CDR3 length: 15 amino acids. Trimming took 4 bases from V and 2 from J, leaving 15 bases between them.

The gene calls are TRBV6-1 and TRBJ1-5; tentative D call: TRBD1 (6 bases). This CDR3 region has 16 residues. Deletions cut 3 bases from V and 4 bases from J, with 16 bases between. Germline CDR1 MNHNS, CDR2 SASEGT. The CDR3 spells CASSDRGPLSNQPQHF. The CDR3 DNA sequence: TGTGCCAGCAGTGACAGGGGACCGTTGTCGAATCAGCCCCAGCATTTT.

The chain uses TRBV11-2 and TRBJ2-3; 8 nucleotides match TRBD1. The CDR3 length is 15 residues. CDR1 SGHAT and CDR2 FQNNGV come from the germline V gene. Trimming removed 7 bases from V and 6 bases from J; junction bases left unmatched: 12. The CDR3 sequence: CASTPARGQRDTQYF. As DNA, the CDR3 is TGTGCCAGCACCCCCGCCAGGGGGCAACGGGATACGCAGTATTTT. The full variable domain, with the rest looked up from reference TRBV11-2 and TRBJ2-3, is EAGVAQSPRYKIIEKRQSVAFWCNPISGHATLYWYQQILGQGPKLLIQFQNNGVVDDSQLPKDRFSAERLKGVDSTLKIQPAKLEDSAVYLCASTPARGQRDTQYFGPGTRLTVL.

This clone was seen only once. CDR3 nucleotide sequence: TGTGCCAGTGGTCGGGGTAACTACGAGCAGTACTTC. Its protein is CASGRGNYEQYF. The gene calls are TRBV19 and TRBJ2-7, with D perhaps matching TRBD2 (5 bases). Trimming shortened V by 8 bases and J by 3 bases, and 11 bases separated the two germline ends. The germline V gene has CDR1 LNHDA and CDR2 SQIVND (reference sequence). The CDR3 is 12 amino acids.

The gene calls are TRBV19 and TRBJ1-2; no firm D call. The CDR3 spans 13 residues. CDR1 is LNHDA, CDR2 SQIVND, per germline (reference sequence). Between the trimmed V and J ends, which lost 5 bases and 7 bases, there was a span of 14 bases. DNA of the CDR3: TGTGCCAGTAGTCCCCAATGGGAATCTGGCTACACCTTC. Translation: CASSPQWESGYTF.